These T cell receptor beta chains were read from a single sample in a study of cytomegalovirus exposure and HLA in healthy donors. Assay: immunoSEQ multiplex PCR; the TCRdb copy retains only in-frame clones and omits some. The sample shows approximately 140,000 clones, roughly 80% of them seen only once. Source material: PBMCs. The receptors were sampled from a middle-aged man in good health and CMV-seropositive. Both conserved end residues are part of each CDR3. A D gene is named only where the DNA matches it firmly. The size of a clone is reported for some rows only, either as once, few or many, or as a class for expanded clones.

>TRBJ2-7|TRBV12-2|-|-
CASRPLRPGQISYEQYF
TGTGCAAGTCGTCCACTCCGGCCGGGACAGATCTCCTACGAGCAGTACTTC
>TRBJ2-3|TRBV7-9|-|-
CASKLGGQDTQYF
TGTGCCAGCAAACTGGGCGGGCAGGATACGCAGTATTTT
>TRBJ1-2|TRBV15|-|-
CATSREAGGGYGYTF
TGTGCCACCAGCAGAGAGGCTGGCGGGGGGTATGGCTACACCTTC
>TRBJ1-2|TRBV7-9|-|TRBD1
CASSRDSYGYTF
TGTGCCAGCAGCAGGGACAGCTATGGCTACACCTTC
>TRBJ1-1|TRBV5-1|-|TRBD1
CASSSQGVLGTEAFF
TGCGCCAGCAGCTCGCAGGGGGTTTTGGGCACTGAAGCTTTCTTT
>TRBJ1-5|TRBV30|few|-
CAWSVGVSQPQHF
TGTGCCTGGAGTGTAGGGGTTAGTCAGCCCCAGCATTTT
>TRBJ2-7|TRBV6-4|-|TRBD2
CASSDSTFHSGRLPLYF
TGTGCCAGCAGTGACTCGACGTTCCATAGCGGGAGACTCCCCCTTTACTTC
>TRBJ1-3|TRBV5-5|-|TRBD1
CASRRDRSFSGNTIYF
TGTGCCAGCAGGCGGGACAGGTCTTTCTCTGGAAACACCATATATTTT
>TRBJ2-6|TRBV2|-|-
CASSYGFSGANGLTF
TGTGCCAGCAGTTACGGGTTCTCTGGGGCCAACGGCCTGACTTTC
>TRBJ2-5|TRBV11-2|-|-
CASRRRYQETQYF
TGTGCCAGCAGACGCAGATACCAAGAGACCCAGTACTTC
>TRBJ2-1|TRBV11-2|-|TRBD2
CASSLDPGLAYNEQFF
TGTGCCAGCAGCTTAGATCCGGGACTAGCCTACAATGAGCAGTTCTTC
>TRBJ2-2|TRBV5-1|-|TRBD2
CASSIPAGGSTGELFF
TGCGCCAGCAGCATACCAGCGGGAGGCTCTACCGGGGAGCTGTTTTTT
>TRBJ2-1|TRBV6-6|-|TRBD2
CASGLAGGDEQFF
TGTGCCAGCGGACTAGCGGGAGGGGATGAGCAGTTCTTC
>TRBJ2-1|TRBV6-1|-|TRBD2
CASSDLAGGSIDEQFF
TGTGCCAGCAGTGATTTGGCGGGAGGATCGATTGATGAGCAGTTCTTC